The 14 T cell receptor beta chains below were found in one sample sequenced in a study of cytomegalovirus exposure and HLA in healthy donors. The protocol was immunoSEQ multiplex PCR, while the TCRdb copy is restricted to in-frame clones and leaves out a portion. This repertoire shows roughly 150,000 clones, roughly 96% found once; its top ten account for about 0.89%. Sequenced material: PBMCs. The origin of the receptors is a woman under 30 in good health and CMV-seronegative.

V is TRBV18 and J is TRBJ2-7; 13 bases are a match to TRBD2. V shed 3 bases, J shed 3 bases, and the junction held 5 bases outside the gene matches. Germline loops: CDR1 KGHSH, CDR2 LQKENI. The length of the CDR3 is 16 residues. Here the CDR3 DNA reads TGTGCCAGCTCACCGCGACTAGCGGGGGGCGGCTACGAGCAGTACTTC. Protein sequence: CASSPRLAGGGYEQYF.

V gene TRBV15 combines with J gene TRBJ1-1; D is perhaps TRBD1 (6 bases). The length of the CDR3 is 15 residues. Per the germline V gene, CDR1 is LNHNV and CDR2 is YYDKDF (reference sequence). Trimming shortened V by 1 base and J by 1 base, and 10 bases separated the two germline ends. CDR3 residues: CATSRGGGGNTEAFF. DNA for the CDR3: TGTGCCACCAGCAGAGGAGGGGGGGGGAACACTGAAGCTTTCTTT. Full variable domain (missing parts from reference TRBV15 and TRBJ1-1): DAMVIQNPRYQVTQFGKPVTLSCSQTLNHNVMYWYQQKSSQAPKLLFHYYDKDFNNEADTPDNFQSRRPNTSFCFLDIRSPGLGDTAMYLCATSRGGGGNTEAFFGQGTRLTVV.

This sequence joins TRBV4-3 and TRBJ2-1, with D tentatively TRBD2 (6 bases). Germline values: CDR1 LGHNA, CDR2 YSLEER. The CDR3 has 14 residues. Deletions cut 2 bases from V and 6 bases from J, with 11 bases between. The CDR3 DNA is TGCGCCAGCAGCCAAAGTAATAGCGGCAATGAGCAGTTCTTC. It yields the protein CASSQSNSGNEQFF.

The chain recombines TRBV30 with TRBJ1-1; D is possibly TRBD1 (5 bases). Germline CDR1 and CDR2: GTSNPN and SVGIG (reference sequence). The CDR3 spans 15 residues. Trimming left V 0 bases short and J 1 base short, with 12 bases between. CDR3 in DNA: TGTGCCTGGAGTGTAGGGCGGAGGGGGAACACTGAAGCTTTCTTT. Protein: CAWSVGRRGNTEAFF.

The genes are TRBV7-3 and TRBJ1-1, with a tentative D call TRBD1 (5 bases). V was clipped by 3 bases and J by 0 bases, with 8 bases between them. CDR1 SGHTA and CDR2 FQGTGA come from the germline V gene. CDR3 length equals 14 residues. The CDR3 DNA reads TGTGCCAGCAGCTTGGCAGGGTTGAACACTGAAGCTTTCTTT. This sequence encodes CASSLAGLNTEAFF.

The CDR3 protein is CASSPGLAGARGYNEQFF. Here the CDR3 DNA reads TGTGCCAGCAGCCCCGGACTAGCGGGGGCGCGAGGATACAATGAGCAGTTCTTC. The rearrangement links TRBV4-2 to TRBJ2-1, with 13 bases aligning to TRBD2. With V trimmed by 4 bases and J by 4 bases, 10 bases remained unmatched. From germline, CDR1 is LGHNA and CDR2 YNFKEQ. The CDR3 loop spans 18 amino acids.

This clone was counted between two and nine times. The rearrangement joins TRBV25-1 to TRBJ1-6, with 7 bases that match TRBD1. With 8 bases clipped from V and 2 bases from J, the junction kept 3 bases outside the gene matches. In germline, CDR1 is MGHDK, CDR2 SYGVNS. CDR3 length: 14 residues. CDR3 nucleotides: TGTGCCAGCGGAGGACAGGCCTATAATTCACCCCTCCACTTT. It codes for CASGGQAYNSPLHF.

CDR3 amino acids: CASSLGGGEAFF. The CDR3, as DNA: TGTGCCAGCAGCTTAGGAGGCGGTGAAGCTTTCTTT. The chain employs TRBV11-3 and TRBJ1-1, with D unclear. CDR1 and CDR2 (germline): SGHNT, YENEEA. V gave up 1 base and J gave up 7 bases, with 7 bases separating them. The CDR3 runs 12 residues.

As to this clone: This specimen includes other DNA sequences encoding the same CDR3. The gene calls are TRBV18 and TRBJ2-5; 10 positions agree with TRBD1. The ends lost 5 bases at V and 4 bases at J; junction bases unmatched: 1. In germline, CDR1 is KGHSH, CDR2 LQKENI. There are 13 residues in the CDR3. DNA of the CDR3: TGTGCCAGCTCAGGACAGGGGGGAGAGACCCAGTACTTC. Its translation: CASSGQGGETQYF.

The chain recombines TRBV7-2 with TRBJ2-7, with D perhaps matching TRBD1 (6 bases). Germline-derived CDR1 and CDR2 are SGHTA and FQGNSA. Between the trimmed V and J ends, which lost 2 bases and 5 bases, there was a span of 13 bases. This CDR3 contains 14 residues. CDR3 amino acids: CASSLLGQGNEQYF. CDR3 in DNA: TGTGCCAGCAGCTTACTCGGGCAGGGGAACGAGCAGTACTTC. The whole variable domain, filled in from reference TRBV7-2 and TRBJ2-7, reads GAGVSQSPSNKVTEKGKDVELRCDPISGHTALYWYRQSLGQGLEFLIYFQGNSAPDKSGLPSDRFSAERTGGSVSTLTIQRTQQEDSAVYLCASSLLGQGNEQYFGPGTRLTVT.

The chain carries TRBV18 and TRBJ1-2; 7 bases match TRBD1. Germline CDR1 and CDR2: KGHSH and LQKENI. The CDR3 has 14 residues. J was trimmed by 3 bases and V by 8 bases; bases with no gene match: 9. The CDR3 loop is CASAQGGKDYGYTF. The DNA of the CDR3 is TGTGCCAGCGCCCAGGGGGGCAAGGACTATGGCTACACCTTC.

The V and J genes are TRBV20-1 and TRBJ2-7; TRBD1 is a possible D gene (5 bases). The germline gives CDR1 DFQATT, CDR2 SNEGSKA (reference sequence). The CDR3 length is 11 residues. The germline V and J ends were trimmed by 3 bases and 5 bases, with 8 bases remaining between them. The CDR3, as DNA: TGCAGTGCTAGTCCAGGGAACGAGCAGTACTTC. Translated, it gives CSASPGNEQYF.

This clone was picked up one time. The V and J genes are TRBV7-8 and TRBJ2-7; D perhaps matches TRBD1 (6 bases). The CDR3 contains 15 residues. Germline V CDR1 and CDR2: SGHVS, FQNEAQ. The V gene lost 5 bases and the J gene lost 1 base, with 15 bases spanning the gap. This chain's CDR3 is CASSRRETGSYEQYF. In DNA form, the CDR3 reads TGTGCCAGCAGCCGGAGAGAGACAGGATCCTACGAGCAGTACTTC.

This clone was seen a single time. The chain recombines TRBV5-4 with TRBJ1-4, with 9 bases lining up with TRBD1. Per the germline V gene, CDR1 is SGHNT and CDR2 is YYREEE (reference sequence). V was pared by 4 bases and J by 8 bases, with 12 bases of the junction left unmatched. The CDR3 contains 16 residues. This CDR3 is CASSTTGTGWGEKLFF. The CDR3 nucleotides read TGTGCCAGCAGCACCACCGGGACAGGGTGGGGAGAAAAACTGTTTTTT.